This TCR beta chain originates from a study of blood T cell repertoires in COVID-19. On the study more broadly: PBMCs, B-cell-depleted T cells, or T cells provided the cDNA or gDNA that made up the material.

Germline V lookup: CDR1 MNHEY, CDR2 SMNVEV (reference sequence). There are 15 residues in the CDR3. J was trimmed by 4 bases and V by 6 bases; bases with no gene match: 11. Here immunoSEQ multiplex PCR was the method, and the copy in TCRdb shows in-frame clones only, minus some. The sample carries about 190,000 clones, about 82% recorded once. The origin of this receptor is a woman in her 30s with acute or convalescent COVID-19. The specimen sequenced was peripheral blood. The chain couples TRBV27 to TRBJ2-7; 8 bases match TRBD1. CDR3 nucleotides: TGTGCCAGCAGCCCCAGTGCAGGGGGCTTATACGAGCAGTACTTC. Its protein is CASSPSAGGLYEQYF.